This is a list of T cell receptor beta chains from one sample in a study of blood T cells in healthy people across ages. MiXCR, applied by TCRdb to the 5' RACE reads, yields one record per CDR3 protein. This table holds about 1.5 million distinct CDR3 sequences, 35% to 45% found once. Sequencing used blood. These receptors were obtained from a woman under 30 in good health. The CDR3 runs from the conserved cysteine through the conserved F or W. The order of the fields is V gene, CDR3 protein.

TRBV3-1	CASSQTTGGVEQYF
TRBV27	CASSLYGVSSYNEQFF
TRBV27	CASTSGRRRANEKLFF
TRBV6-5	CASSYSRGLGFETQYF
TRBV20-1	CSATPGLAGYNEQFF
TRBV4-1	CASSQEVLAGGNSYNEQFF
TRBV5-1	CASSSGSIGETQYF
TRBV5-1	CASSLSLAGGFNEQFF
TRBV6-5	CASSYSPPGGGPINEQFF
TRBV6-1	CASSEVYFSPSNYGYTF
TRBV11-2	CASSWGSSGSFDTQYF
TRBV7-2	CASSLEGQAMNTEAFF
TRBV27	CASSFQGATDTQYF
TRBV20-1	CSARRGREITDTQYF
TRBV7-2	CASSLRGLAASYNEQFF
TRBV10-3	CAISHGSSDTQYF
TRBV3-1	CASSQGQAFRNTEAFF
TRBV20-1	CSARGRGEREKLFF
TRBV6-1	CASSELFRGTEAFF
TRBV7-9	CASSALGTNYGYTF
TRBV6-1	CATLVGQGNYGYTF
TRBV6-6	CASRDRDSMPGANVLTF
TRBV3-1	CASSQDPAYGGTSTNEKLFF
TRBV7-2	CASSLGLAGGQETQYF
TRBV9	CASSVDRATGSTIYF
TRBV11-2	CASSSRQWSHSGANVLSF
TRBV10-2	CASIPFSGVGNEQFF
TRBV7-9	CASSPRFSGNTGELFF
TRBV10-3	CAILDGRSEQFF
TRBV30	CAWSARAYYNEQFF
TRBV5-1	CASSLLIASSYNEQFF
TRBV9	CASSPGTSLSTDTQYF
TRBV11-2	CASSLAGGSSNQPQHF
TRBV29-1	CSVEREGLMGETQYF
TRBV10-3	CAISDAGRGETQYF
TRBV7-2	CASSLSPADRKQYF
TRBV9	CASSVFPGQGAYEQYF
TRBV6-5	CASSPSSGGSGELFF
TRBV30	CAWSVNLSYGYTF
TRBV2	CASSADRGNEQYF
TRBV5-1	CASRDRGSGTEAFF
TRBV14	CASLRAGARGNEQFF
TRBV9	CASSEPQTGKYYGYTF
TRBV14	CASSRRISYNEQYF